These T cell receptor beta chains were read from a single sample in a study of T cells after yellow fever vaccination. Each CDR3 protein is one row after TCRdb ran MiXCR on the 5' RACE reads. The sample has a few hundred thousand distinct CDR3 sequences, less than 9% seen once. This sample comprised CD4+ T cells sorted from PBMCs, obtained 15 days after the yellow fever booster vaccination. The receptors stem from a man aged 25 to 45 who received the YFV17D yellow fever vaccine. The CDR3 runs from the conserved cysteine through the conserved F or W. The D gene is left open where the match is weak. Clone size is not always given. Where it is, it says once, few, many or a class for expanded clones.

>NA|TRBV5-1|NA|TRBJ2-2
TGCGCCAGCAGCAGCCTTGGTTGGGGGAACACCGGGGAGCTGTTTTTT
CASSSLGWGNTGELFF
>many|TRBV9|NA|TRBJ1-5
TGTGCCAGCAGCGGGCTCGTTTCGACCCAGCATTTT
CASSGLVSTQHF
>NA|TRBV27|NA|TRBJ2-5
TGTGCCAGCAGTTTATCTCCGAGGGGGACCCAGTACTTC
CASSLSPRGTQYF
>few|TRBV18|NA|TRBJ1-1
TGTGCCAGCTCACTAATGACATCGTTAAACACTGAAGCTTTCTTT
CASSLMTSLNTEAFF
>few|TRBV5-4|NA|TRBJ2-5
TGTGCCAGCAGCTTGGGACTCTCCAGGGAGACCCAGTACTTC
CASSLGLSRETQYF
>few|TRBV5-1|TRBD2|TRBJ2-3
TGCGCCAGCAGTCTCGGGAGGCAGGCAGATACGCAGTATTTT
CASSLGRQADTQYF
>few|TRBV12-3/TRBV12-4|NA|TRBJ1-1
TGTGCCAGTAATGGGGGTACGGCTGAAGCTTTCTTT
CASNGGTAEAFF
>many|TRBV10-3|NA|TRBJ2-2
TGTGCCATCAGTGAGTCGCAAGCGAACACCGGGGAGCTGTTTTTT
CAISESQANTGELFF
>NA|TRBV18|NA|TRBJ2-2
TGTGCCAGCTCACCCACGACGGAGAACACCGGGGAGCTGTTTTTT
CASSPTTENTGELFF
>few|TRBV12-3/TRBV12-4|NA|TRBJ1-1
TGTGCCAGCAGTTCCCTTCAGGAGGGGCGGAGAGCTTTCTTT
CASSSLQEGRRAFF
>few|TRBV7-2|TRBD1|TRBJ2-7
TGTGCCAGCAGCTTAGCCGGGACAGGCTACGAGCAGTACTTC
CASSLAGTGYEQYF
>few|TRBV5-1|NA|TRBJ2-5
TGCGCCAGCAGCTTGTCTAGTCCTAACCAAGAGACCCAGTACTTC
CASSLSSPNQETQYF
>few|TRBV29-1|NA|TRBJ2-3
TGCAGCGCCGAGGGCCCGCTGAGCACAGATACGCAGTATTTT
CSAEGPLSTDTQYF
>few|TRBV4-3|NA|TRBJ1-1
TGCGCCAGCAGCCAAGACCCCAGATATGAAGCTTTCTTT
CASSQDPRYEAFF
>few|TRBV7-2|TRBD2|TRBJ2-7
TGTGCCAGCAGCTTAGCGGCTAGCGGGGGTTACGAGCAGTACTTC
CASSLAASGGYEQYF
>few|TRBV20-1|TRBD1|TRBJ2-7
TGCAGTGCTGCCCGGGACAGGGGCTACGAGCAGTACTTC
CSAARDRGYEQYF
>NA|TRBV7-9|NA|TRBJ2-3
TGTGCCAGCAGCTTAGGGGACACAGATACGCAGTATTTT
CASSLGDTDTQYF
>few|TRBV7-3|NA|TRBJ2-6
TGTGCCAGCAGCTTAACTTGGGGCTCTGGGGCCAACGTCCTGACTTTC
CASSLTWGSGANVLTF
>NA|TRBV5-5|NA|TRBJ2-5
TGTGCCAGCAGCTTGTTGCGGCTCCAAGAGGCCCAGTACTTC
CASSLLRLQEAQYF
>once|TRBV10-3|NA|TRBJ2-3
TGTGCCACCCGAGGGGTCCCAAGCACAGATACGCAGTATTTT
CATRGVPSTDTQYF
>NA|TRBV4-3|NA|TRBJ1-3
TGCGCCAGCAGCCAGGAGGGGGGGCTTGGAAACACCATATATTTT
CASSQEGGLGNTIYF
>NA|TRBV11-2|NA|TRBJ2-7
TGTGCCAGCAGCTTAGATCGGAGTGGGGGTGTTAGCTCCTACGAGCAGTACTTC
CASSLDRSGGVSSYEQYF